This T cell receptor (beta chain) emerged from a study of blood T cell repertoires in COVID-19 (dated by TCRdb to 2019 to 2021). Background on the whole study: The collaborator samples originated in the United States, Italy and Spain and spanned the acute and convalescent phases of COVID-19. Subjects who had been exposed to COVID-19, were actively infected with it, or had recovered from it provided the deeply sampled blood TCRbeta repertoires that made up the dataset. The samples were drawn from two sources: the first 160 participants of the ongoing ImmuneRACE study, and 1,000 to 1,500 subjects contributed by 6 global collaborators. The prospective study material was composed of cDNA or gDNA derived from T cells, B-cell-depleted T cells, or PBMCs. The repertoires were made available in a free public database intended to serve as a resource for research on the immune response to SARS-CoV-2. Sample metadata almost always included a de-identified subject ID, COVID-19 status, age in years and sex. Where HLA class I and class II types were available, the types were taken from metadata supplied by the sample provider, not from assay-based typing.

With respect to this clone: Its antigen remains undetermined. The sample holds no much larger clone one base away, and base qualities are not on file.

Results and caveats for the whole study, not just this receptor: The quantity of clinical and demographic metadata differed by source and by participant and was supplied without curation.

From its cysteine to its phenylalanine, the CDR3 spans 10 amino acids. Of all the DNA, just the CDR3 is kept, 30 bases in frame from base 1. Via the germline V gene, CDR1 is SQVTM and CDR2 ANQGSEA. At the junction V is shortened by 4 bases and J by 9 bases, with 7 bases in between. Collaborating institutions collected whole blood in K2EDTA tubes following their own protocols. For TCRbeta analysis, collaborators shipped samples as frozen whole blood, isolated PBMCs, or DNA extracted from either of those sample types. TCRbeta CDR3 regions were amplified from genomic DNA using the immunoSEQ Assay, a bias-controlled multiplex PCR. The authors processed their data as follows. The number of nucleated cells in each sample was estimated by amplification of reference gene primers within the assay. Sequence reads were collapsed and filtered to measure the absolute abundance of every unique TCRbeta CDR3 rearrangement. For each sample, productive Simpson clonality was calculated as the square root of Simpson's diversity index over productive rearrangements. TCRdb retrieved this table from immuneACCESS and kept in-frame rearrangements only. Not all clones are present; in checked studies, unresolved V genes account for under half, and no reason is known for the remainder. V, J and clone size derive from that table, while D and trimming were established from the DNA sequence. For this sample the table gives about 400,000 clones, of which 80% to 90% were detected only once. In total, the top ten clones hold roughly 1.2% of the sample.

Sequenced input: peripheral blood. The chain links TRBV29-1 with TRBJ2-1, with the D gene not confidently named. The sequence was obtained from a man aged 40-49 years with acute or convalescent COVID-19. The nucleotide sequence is TGCAGCGTTGGTGAGGTTGAGCAGTTCTTC. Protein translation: CSVGEVEQFF.